This entry lists 3 T cell receptor beta chains sequenced from one sample in a study of control samples from healthy donors and cancer patients. Produced via immunoSEQ multiplex PCR; TCRdb's table is partial and in-frame only. The sample includes 120,000 to 150,000 clones, about 90% seen only once; the top ten take approximately 3.4%. What was sequenced was blood. The receptors stem from a man aged 25-45 years in good health.

V and J are TRBV19 and TRBJ1-5, with no clear D. CDR3 length: 15 amino acids. The V end lost 6 bases, the J end lost 1 base, and 13 bases lay between the germline ends. The germline V gene encodes CDR1 LNHDA and CDR2 SQIVND (reference sequence). In DNA form, the CDR3 reads TGTGCCAGTAGAGTATTGGCACAGAGCAATCAGCCCCAGCATTTT. Residues: CASRVLAQSNQPQHF.

This chain links TRBV7-9 with TRBJ1-6, with D hard to call. V lost 5 bases and J 5 bases, leaving 7 bases between the germline ends. Germline CDR1 and CDR2: SEHNR and FQNEAQ (reference sequence). The CDR3 is made up of 13 amino acids. The CDR3 is CASSQSDNSPLHF. DNA of the CDR3: TGTGCCAGCAGCCAGTCGGATAATTCACCCCTCCACTTT. The complete variable domain, with remaining parts taken from reference TRBV7-9 and TRBJ1-6, reads DTGVSQNPRHKITKRGQNVTFRCDPISEHNRLYWYRQTLGQGPEFLTYFQNEAQLEKSRLLSDRFSAERPKGSFSTLEIQRTEQGDSAMYLCASSQSDNSPLHFGNGTRLTVT.

V gene TRBV27 combines with J gene TRBJ2-1, with D unresolved. CDR3 size: 11 residues. V lost 8 bases and J lost 3, with 5 bases in between. Germline V gene data show CDR1 as MNHEY and CDR2 as SMNVEV (reference sequence). Here the CDR3 reads CASLFYNEQFF. The CDR3 DNA reads TGTGCCAGCCTCTTCTACAATGAGCAGTTCTTC.